This paragraph covers one T cell receptor beta chain sequence. Antigen: not known. The V gene lost 0 bases and the J gene lost 3 bases, with 12 bases spanning the gap. The CDR3 contains 15 residues. CDR1 SGHRS and CDR2 YFSETQ come from the germline V gene. Method: immunoSEQ multiplex PCR; TCRdb's copy keeps in-frame clones and lacks some. The sample lists approximately 80,000 clones; approximately 80% were seen once. The data are from a study of T cells in localized non-small cell lung cancer. Study results and caveats: Uninvolved adjacent lung had more T cell clonality than any other tissue, topping tumor. Higher adjacent-lung clonality was associated with shorter survival. Sequencing was restricted to one tumor region; therefore, heterogeneity remains possible. A median approximately 57 of the top 100 tumor clones appeared in adjacent lung.

The clonotype was recovered from a female donor older than 55 with stage I lung adenocarcinoma. Sequencing was performed on peripheral blood, taken before any cancer treatment. The chain has TRBV5-1 and TRBJ1-2, with D tentatively TRBD1 (6 bases). The CDR3 DNA follows: TGCGCCAGCAGCTTGGGACAGGCCTGGGACTATGGCTACACCTTC. Translated, it gives CASSLGQAWDYGYTF.